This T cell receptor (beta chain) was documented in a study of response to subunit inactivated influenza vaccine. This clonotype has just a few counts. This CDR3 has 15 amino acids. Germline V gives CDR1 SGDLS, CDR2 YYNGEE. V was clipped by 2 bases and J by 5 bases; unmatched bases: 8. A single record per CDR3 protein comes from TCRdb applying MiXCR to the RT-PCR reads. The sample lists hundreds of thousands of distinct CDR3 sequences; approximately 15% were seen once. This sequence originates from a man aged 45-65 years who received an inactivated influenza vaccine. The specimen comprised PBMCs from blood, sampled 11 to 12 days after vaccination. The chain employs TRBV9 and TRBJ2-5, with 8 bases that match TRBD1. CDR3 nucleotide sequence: TGTGCCAGCAGCGTTAAAGCAGGGGGCTATGAGACCCAGTACTTC. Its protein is CASSVKAGGYETQYF.